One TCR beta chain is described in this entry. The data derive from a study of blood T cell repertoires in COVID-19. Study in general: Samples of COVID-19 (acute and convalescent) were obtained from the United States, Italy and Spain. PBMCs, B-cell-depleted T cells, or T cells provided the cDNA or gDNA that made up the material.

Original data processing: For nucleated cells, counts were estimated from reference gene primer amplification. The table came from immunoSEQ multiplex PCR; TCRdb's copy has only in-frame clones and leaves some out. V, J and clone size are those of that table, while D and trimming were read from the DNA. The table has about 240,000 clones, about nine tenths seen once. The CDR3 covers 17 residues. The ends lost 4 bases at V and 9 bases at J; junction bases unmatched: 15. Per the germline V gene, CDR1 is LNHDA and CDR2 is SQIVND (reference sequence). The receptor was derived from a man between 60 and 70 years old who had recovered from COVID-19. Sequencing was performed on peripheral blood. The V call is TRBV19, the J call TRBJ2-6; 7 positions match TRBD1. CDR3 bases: TGTGCCAGTAGTACTAACAGGGGACCGTCCATCAACAACGTCCTGACTTTC. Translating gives CASSTNRGPSINNVLTF. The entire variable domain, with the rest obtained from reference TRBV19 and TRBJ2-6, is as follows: DGGITQSPKYLFRKEGQNVTLSCEQNLNHDAMYWYRQDPGQGLRLIYYSQIVNDFQKGDIAEGYSVSREKKESFPLTVTSAQKNPTAFYLCASSTNRGPSINNVLTFGAGSRLTVL.